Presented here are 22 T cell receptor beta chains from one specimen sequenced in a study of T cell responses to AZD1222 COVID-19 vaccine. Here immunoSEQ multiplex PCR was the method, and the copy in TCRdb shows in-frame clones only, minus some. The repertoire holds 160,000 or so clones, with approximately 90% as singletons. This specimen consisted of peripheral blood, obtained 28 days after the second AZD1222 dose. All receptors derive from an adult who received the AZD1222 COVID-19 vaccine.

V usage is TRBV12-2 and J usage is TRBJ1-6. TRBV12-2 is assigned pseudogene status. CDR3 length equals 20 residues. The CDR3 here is CASRLGRGRLGCGESSPLHF. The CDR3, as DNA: TGTGCAAGTCGCTTAGGCCGGGGAAGGTTGGGTTGCGGAGAGAGTTCACCCCTCCACTTT.

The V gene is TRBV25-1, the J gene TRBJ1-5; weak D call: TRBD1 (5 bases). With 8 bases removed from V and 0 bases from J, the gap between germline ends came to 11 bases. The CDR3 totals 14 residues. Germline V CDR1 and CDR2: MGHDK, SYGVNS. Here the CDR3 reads CASSGGVSNQPQHF. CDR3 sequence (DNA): TGTGCCAGCTCCGGGGGAGTTAGCAATCAGCCCCAGCATTTT. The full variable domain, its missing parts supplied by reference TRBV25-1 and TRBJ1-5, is EADIYQTPRYLVIGTGKKITLECSQTMGHDKMYWYQQDPGMELHLIHYSYGVNSTEKGDLSSESTVSRIRTEHFPLTLESARPSHTSQYLCASSGGVSNQPQHFGDGTRLSIL.

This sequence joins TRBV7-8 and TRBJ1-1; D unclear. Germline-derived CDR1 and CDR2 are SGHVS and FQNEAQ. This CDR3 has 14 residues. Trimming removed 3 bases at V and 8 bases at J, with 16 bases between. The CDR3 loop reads CASSLRVPVLEAFF. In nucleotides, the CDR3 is TGTGCCAGCAGCTTGCGGGTGCCCGTCTTAGAAGCTTTCTTT.

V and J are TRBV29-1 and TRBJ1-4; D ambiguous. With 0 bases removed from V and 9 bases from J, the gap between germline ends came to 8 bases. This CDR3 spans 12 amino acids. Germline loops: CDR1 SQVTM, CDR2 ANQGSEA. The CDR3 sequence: CSVEDQEQKLFF. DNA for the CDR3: TGCAGCGTTGAAGATCAGGAGCAAAAACTGTTTTTT.

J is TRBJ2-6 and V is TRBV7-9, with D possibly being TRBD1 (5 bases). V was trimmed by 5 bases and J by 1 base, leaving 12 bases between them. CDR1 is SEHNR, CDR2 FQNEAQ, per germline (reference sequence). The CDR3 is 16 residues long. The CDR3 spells CASSPRGWSGANVLTF. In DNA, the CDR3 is TGTGCCAGCAGCCCAAGGGGATGGTCTGGGGCCAACGTCCTGACTTTC.

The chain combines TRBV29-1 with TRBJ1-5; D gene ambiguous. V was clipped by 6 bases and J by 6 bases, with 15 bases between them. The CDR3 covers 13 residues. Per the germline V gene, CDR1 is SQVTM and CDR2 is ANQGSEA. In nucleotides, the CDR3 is TGCAGCGTGTCCGGGTCTGGCGGTCAGCCCCAGCATTTT. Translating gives CSVSGSGGQPQHF.

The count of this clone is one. The CDR3 coding sequence is TGTGCCAGCAGCTTAGGGTCAGGAGGCCAGTTAACTAACTATGGCTACACCTTC. Its protein is CASSLGSGGQLTNYGYTF. This chain joins TRBV7-9 and TRBJ1-2, with unresolved D. The V end lost 1 base, the J end lost 0 bases, and 18 bases lay between the germline ends. Germline CDR1 SEHNR, CDR2 FQNEAQ (reference sequence). The CDR3 extends over 18 amino acids.

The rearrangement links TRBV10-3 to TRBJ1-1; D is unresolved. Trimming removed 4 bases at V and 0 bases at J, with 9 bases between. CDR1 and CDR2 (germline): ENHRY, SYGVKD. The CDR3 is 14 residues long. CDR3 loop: CAISGSMMNTEAFF. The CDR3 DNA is TGTGCCATCAGTGGATCTATGATGAACACTGAAGCTTTCTTT.

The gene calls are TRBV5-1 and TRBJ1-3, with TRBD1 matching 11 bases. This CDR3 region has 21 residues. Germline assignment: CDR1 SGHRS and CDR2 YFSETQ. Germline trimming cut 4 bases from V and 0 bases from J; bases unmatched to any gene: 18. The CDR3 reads CASSIPWTGGLSPRSGNTIYF. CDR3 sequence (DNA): TGCGCCAGCAGCATTCCTTGGACAGGGGGCTTATCGCCACGCTCTGGAAACACCATATATTTT.

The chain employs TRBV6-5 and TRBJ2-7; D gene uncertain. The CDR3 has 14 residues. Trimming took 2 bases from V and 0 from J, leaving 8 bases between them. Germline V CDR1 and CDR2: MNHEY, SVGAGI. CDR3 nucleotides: TGTGCCAGCAGTTACGAGCAGAGCTCCTACGAGCAGTACTTC. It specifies CASSYEQSSYEQYF.

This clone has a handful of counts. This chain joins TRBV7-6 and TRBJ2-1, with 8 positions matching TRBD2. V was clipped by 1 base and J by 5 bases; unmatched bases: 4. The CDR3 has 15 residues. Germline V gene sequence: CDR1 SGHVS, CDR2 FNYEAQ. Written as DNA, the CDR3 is TGTGCCAGCAGCTTAGAAGCGGGGGTGAACAATGAGCAGTTCTTC. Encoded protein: CASSLEAGVNNEQFF. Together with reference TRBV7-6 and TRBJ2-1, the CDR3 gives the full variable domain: GAGVSQSPRYKVTKRGQDVALRCDPISGHVSLYWYRQALGQGPEFLTYFNYEAQQDKSGLPNDRFSAERPEGSISTLTIQRTEQRDSAMYRCASSLEAGVNNEQFFGPGTRLTVL.

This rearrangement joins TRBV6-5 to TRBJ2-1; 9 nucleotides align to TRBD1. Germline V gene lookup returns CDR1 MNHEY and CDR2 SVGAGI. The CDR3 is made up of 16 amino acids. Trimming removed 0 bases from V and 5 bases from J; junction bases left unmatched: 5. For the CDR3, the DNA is TGTGCCAGCAGTTACTCCGCGGGACAGGGCCACAATGAGCAGTTCTTC. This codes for CASSYSAGQGHNEQFF.

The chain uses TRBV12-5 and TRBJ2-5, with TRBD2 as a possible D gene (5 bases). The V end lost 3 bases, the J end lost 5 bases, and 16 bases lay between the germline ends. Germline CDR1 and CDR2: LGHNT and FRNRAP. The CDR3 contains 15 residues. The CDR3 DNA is TGTGCTAGTGGTTTAGAGGGCTACCCTGGGGAGACCCAGTACTTC. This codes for CASGLEGYPGETQYF.

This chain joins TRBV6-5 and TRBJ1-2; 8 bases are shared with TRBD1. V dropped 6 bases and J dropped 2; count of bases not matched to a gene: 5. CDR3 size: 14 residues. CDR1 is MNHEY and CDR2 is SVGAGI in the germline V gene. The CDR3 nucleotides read TGTGCCAGCAGATACAGGGGGAGGAACTATGGCTACACCTTC. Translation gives CASRYRGRNYGYTF.

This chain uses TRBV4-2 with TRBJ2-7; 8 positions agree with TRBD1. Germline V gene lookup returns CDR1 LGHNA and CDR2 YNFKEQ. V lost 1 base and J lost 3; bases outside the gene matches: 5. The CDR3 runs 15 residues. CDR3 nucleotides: TGTGCCAGCAGCCAAGTGGACAGGGTTCTCTACGAGCAGTACTTC. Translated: CASSQVDRVLYEQYF.

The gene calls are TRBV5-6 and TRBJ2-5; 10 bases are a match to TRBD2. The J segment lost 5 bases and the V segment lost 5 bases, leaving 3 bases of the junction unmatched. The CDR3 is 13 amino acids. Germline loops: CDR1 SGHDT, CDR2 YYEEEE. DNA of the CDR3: TGTGCCAGCAGGACTAGCGGGTTGGAGACCCAGTACTTC. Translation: CASRTSGLETQYF. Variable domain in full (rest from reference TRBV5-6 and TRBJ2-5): DAGVTQSPTHLIKTRGQQVTLRCSPKSGHDTVSWYQQALGQGPQFIFQYYEEEERQRGNFPDRFSGHQFPNYSSELNVNALLLGDSALYLCASRTSGLETQYFGPGTRLLVL.

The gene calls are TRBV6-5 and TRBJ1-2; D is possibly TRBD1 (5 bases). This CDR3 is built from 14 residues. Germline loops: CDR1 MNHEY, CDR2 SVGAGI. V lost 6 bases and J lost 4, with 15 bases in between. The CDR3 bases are TGTGCCAGCAGCTCCATGCAGGGTGGCTATGGCTACACCTTC. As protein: CASSSMQGGYGYTF.

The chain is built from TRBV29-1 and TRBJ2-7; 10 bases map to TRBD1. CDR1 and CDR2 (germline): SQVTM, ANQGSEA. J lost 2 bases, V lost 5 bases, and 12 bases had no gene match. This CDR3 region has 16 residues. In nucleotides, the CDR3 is TGCAGCGTTCTGAGGGGGTCCGGGACAGGGGCCTACGAGCAGTACTTC. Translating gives CSVLRGSGTGAYEQYF.

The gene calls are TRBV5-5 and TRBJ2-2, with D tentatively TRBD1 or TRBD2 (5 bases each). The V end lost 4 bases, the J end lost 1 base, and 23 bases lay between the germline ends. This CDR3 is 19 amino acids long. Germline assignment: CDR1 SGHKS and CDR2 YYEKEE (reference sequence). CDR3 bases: TGTGCCAGCAGCCCTGGCCCCGGGGACGGCATAGGGAACACCGGGGAGCTGTTTTTT. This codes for CASSPGPGDGIGNTGELFF. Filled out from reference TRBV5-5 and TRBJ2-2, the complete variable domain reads DAGVTQSPTHLIKTRGQQVTLRCSPISGHKSVSWYQQVLGQGPQFIFQYYEKEERGRGNFPDRFSARQFPNYSSELNVNALLLGDSALYLCASSPGPGDGIGNTGELFFGEGSRLTVL.

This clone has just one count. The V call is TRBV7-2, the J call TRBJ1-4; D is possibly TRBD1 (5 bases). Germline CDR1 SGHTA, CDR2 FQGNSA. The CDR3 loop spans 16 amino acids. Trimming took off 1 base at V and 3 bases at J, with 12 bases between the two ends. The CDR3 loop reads CASSLGQRGANEKLFF. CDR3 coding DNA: TGTGCCAGCAGCTTAGGGCAACGGGGGGCTAATGAAAAACTGTTTTTT.

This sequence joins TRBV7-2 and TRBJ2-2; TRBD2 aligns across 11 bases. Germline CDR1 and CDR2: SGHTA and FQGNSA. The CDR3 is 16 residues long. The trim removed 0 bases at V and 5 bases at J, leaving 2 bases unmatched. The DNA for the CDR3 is TGTGCCAGCAGCTTAGCGGCTAGCGGGGGGACCGGGGAGCTGTTTTTT. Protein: CASSLAASGGTGELFF.

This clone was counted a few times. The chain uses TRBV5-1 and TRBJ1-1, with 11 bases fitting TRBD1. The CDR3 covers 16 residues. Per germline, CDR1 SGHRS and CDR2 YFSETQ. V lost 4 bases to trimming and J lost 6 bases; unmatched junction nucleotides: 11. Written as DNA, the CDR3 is TGCGCCAGCAGCCCTAGGACAGGGGGCGCGGATCCTGAAGCTTTCTTT. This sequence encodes CASSPRTGGADPEAFF.